This T cell receptor beta chain comes out of a study of T cell responses to AZD1222 COVID-19 vaccine (dated by TCRdb to the early 2020s). Looking at the study overall: TCR sequencing covered 230 or so trial participants: 200 to 210 given two doses of AZD1222 and about 26 given two doses of MenACWY control vaccine. Trial participants were enrolled by age into subgroups of 18-55, 56-69 and 70-plus years, and roughly 150, 30 and 60 TCR-sequenced participants, respectively, were included in these subgroups. Here is what the overall study found, with its caveats: Because no day 14 peak-response samples were available, repertoires were characterized only after the peak T cell response. Conclusions about previously exposed vaccinees are limited because only five to seven AZD1222 recipients were SARS-CoV-2 seropositive at baseline. Participants were mostly white British and included more females than males, and it was suggested by the authors that clonal diversity may have been underestimated. Nearly half of unique spike-specific TCRs reportedly recognized epitopes outside regions mutated in the B.1.351 and B.1.1.7 variants. After two AZD1222 doses, both the breadth and the depth of spike-specific TCRs were significantly higher than at day 0 and than in MenACWY recipients. Vaccine-associated CD4 TCRs spanned the whole spike protein, with dominant responses in regions 160-218 and 743-854. The 56-69-year group was small, and its depth increase did not reach significance, likely because of low power.

V was cut back by 2 bases and J by 7 bases, leaving a gap of 15 bases between them. The germline V gene supplies CDR1 MDHEN and CDR2 SYDVKM. Inclusive of the bounding cysteine and phenylalanine, the CDR3 is 14 residues long. The entry retains the CDR3 DNA only, 42 bases that are in frame from base 1. The time point label, as the study defines it: about 28 days (+/-7) after the second vaccine dose. AZD1222 recipients given second doses at about 4 weeks or at about 12 weeks were pooled, since spike-specific TCR depth and breadth were not found to differ between the two schedules. Vaccinee samples came from UK trials COV001 and COV002, including a single-blind randomized controlled phase 2/3 trial of AZD1222 (ChAdOx1 nCoV-19) in healthy adults. Trial participant PBMC samples were collected at day 0 and day 28 after the second dose for TCRbeta chain sequencing. A word on this clone: Its cognate antigen has yet to be identified. Per-nucleotide qualities are absent, and no much larger clonotype sits a single base away.

The CDR3 regions of human TCRbeta chains were analyzed by immunosequencing. In the paper's pipeline: Repertoire TCRs were checked for matches against a reference library of SARS-CoV-2-specific TCRs that had been generated using the MIRA antigen-specificity platform. Breadth was defined as the fraction of unique TCRs that were SARS-CoV-2-associated, and depth was defined as the fraction of total T cells that were SARS-CoV-2-associated. Using the MIRA data, every spike-specific TCR was mapped to the spike region that the TCR reacted to and assigned to either a CD4 or a CD8 class. Log10-transformed breadth and depth values were compared by one-way ANOVA with Sidak's multiple comparisons tests. What TCRdb holds here is the immuneACCESS table cut down to in-frame rearrangements. Part of the clones is not present; checked against another copy, under half of the missing clones reflect an unresolved V gene, and the others are unexplained. The DNA gave D and trimming, while V, J and clone size come from that table. Present in this sample are roughly 150,000 clones, 70% to 90% of which were seen just once. In total, the top ten clones hold 3% to 3.5% of the sample.

The clonotype originates from an adult who received the AZD1222 COVID-19 vaccine. In this chain, TRBV28 is recombined with TRBJ2-7, with TRBD2 as a weak D call on 6 bases. The sequences come from peripheral blood, collected 28 days after the second AZD1222 dose. The nucleotide sequence reads as follows: TGTGCCAGCAGTTTACCGTCGGGGCGGGGAGAGCAGTACTTC. Its amino acids are CASSLPSGRGEQYF.